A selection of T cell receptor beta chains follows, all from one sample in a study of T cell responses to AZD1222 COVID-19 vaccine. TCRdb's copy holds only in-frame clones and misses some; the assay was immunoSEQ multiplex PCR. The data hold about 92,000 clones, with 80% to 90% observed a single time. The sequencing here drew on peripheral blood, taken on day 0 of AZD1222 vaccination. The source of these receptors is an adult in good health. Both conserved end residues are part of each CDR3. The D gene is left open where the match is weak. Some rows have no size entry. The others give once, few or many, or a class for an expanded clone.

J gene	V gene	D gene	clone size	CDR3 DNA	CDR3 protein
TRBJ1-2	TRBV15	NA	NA	TGTGCCACCAGCAGAGTGGGACTGATGTATGGCTACACCTTC	CATSRVGLMYGYTF
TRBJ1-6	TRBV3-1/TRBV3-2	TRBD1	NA	TGTGCCAGCAGCCGACAGGGCTCCTATAATTCACCCCTCCACTTT	CASSRQGSYNSPLHF
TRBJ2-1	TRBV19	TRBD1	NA	TGTGCCAGTAGTATAGAGTTACAGGGGGCAGGGTACAATGAGCAGTTCTTC	CASSIELQGAGYNEQFF
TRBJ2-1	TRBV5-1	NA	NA	TGCGCCAGCAGCTCGACTCCTTCCTACAATGAGCAGTTCTTC	CASSSTPSYNEQFF
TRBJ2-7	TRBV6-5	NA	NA	TGTGCCAGCAGTTACTCGAATGACTACGAGCAGTACTTC	CASSYSNDYEQYF
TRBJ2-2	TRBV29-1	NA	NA	TGCAGCGTGTCGTCAGGGGCCGGGGAGCTGTTTTTT	CSVSSGAGELFF
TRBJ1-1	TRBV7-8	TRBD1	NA	TGTGCCAGCAGCTTAGGGGACAGGGGGTCTATGAACACTGAAGCTTTCTTT	CASSLGDRGSMNTEAFF
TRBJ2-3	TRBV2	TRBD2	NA	TGTGCCAGCAGCTCGACTAGCGGGGGTGCAGATACGCAGTATTTT	CASSSTSGGADTQYF
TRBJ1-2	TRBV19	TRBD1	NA	TGTGCCAGTAGTACCGGGACAGGGGGTTATGGCTACACCTTC	CASSTGTGGYGYTF
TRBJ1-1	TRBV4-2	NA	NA	TGTGCCAGCAGCCAAGCGGTGAACACTGAAGCTTTCTTT	CASSQAVNTEAFF
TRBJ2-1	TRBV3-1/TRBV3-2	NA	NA	TGTGCCAGCAGCCAAGTCGCCCGACAGGATTCCTACAATGAGCAGTTCTTC	CASSQVARQDSYNEQFF
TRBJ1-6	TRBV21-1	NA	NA	TGTGCCAGCAGCGGGTTTAGGGCAGGGACCTCACCCCTCCACTTT	CASSGFRAGTSPLHF
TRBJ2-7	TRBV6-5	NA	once	TGTGCCAGCAGTTACTCGACGCAGGGTCCCCCCTACGAGCAGTACTTC	CASSYSTQGPPYEQYF
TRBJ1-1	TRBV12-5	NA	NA	TGTGCTAGTGGTTTAAGTCTGAACACTGAAGCTTTCTTT	CASGLSLNTEAFF
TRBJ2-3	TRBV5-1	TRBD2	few	TGCGCCAGCAGCGTTGGACTAGCGGGGGGATTGGATACGCAGTATTTT	CASSVGLAGGLDTQYF
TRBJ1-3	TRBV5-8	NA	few	TGTGCCAGCAGCTTGGGCACGATCTCTGGAAACACCATATATTTT	CASSLGTISGNTIYF
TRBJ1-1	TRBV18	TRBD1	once	TGTGCCAGCTCACCAAGACAGGGGGGCACTGAAGCTTTCTTT	CASSPRQGGTEAFF
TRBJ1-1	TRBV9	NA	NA	TGTGCCAGCAGCGTAGGGGGCGGAGGGACTGAAGCTTTCTTT	CASSVGGGGTEAFF
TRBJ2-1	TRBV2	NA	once	TGTGCCAGCAGTCAGCAGGGAGGCTCCTACAATGAGCAGTTCTTC	CASSQQGGSYNEQFF
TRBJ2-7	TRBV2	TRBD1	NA	TGTGCCAGCAGCCAGCCGGGACAGGGGGTGACCTACGAGCAGTACTTC	CASSQPGQGVTYEQYF
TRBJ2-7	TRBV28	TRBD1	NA	TGTGCCAGCAGTTCACCGGGACAGGGAAAGCAGTACTTC	CASSSPGQGKQYF
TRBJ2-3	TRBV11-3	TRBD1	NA	TGTGCCAGCAAGCCAGGACAGGGGTCAGATACGCAGTATTTT	CASKPGQGSDTQYF
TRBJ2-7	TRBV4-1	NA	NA	TGCGCCAGCAGCCAAGCTTATTTTGGAGGCGCCGAGCAGTACTTC	CASSQAYFGGAEQYF